This T cell receptor beta chain was identified during a study of cytomegalovirus exposure and HLA in healthy donors. The germline gives CDR1 SGHVS, CDR2 FQNEAQ. This CDR3 spans 15 amino acids. Trimming took off 3 bases at V and 0 bases at J, with 8 bases between the two ends. Points on this clone: The antigen remains unidentified.

Study-wide findings and caveats: Accurate predictions that matched the HLA-A and HLA-B alleles of most subjects were reportedly made from TCR beta sequences. Relative to the roughly 640-donor mean, N-insertions were reportedly fewer in an Asian-associated ancestry cluster in a later analysis. A later analysis found most CMV-associated TCR beta chains apparently HLA-restricted. In a later analysis, HLA-associated TCR beta chains were more clonally expanded than equally common others.

Amplification used 60 Vbeta primers and 13 Jbeta primers. Profiling relied on immunoSEQ multiplex PCR, and the TCRdb table lists in-frame clones only, not all of them. This table holds 60,000 to 80,000 clones. This rearrangement joins TRBV7-8 to TRBJ1-4; D is uncertain. This receptor was taken from a man in his forties or fifties in good health and CMV-seronegative. Material for sequencing was PBMCs. The DNA of the CDR3 is TGTGCCAGCAGCTTTTCGGGAACAACTAATGAAAAACTGTTTTTT. This gives the protein CASSFSGTTNEKLFF.